This is a list of T cell receptor beta chains from one sample in a study of radiotherapy plus CTLA-4 blockade in lung cancer. Clones were read by immunoSEQ multiplex PCR, and TCRdb kept only the in-frame ones, dropping some. The repertoire holds around 40,000 clones, with 70% to 80% as singletons. Specimen: peripheral blood, collected from a patient treated with radiotherapy plus ipilimumab. All receptors derive from a human donor with non-small cell lung cancer who had stable disease on radiotherapy plus ipilimumab. CDR3s include the opening cysteine and the closing phenylalanine or tryptophan. The order of the fields is CDR3 protein, CDR3 DNA, J gene, D gene, clone size, V gene. D genes are given only for firm matches. Clone size, where shown, is once, few, many, or a class for clones that have expanded.

CASSQDIAVGYEQYF,TGTGCCAGCAGCCAAGATATCGCGGTAGGCTACGAGCAGTACTTC,TRBJ2-7,NA,few,TRBV14
CSVTKSSYEQYF,TGCAGCGTTACGAAGAGCTCCTACGAGCAGTACTTC,TRBJ2-7,NA,few,TRBV29-1
CASNYLRDSYGYTF,TGTGCCAGCAATTATCTCCGGGACAGCTATGGCTACACCTTC,TRBJ1-2,TRBD1,NA,TRBV28
CASVMWGGLTEAFF,TGTGCCAGTGTCATGTGGGGTGGACTCACTGAAGCTTTCTTT,TRBJ1-1,NA,NA,TRBV19
CASGQGTYEQYF,TGTGCCAGCGGACAGGGAACCTACGAGCAGTACTTC,TRBJ2-7,TRBD1,NA,TRBV7-9
CASSFTGVDQPQHF,TGTGCCAGCAGCTTTACAGGGGTCGATCAGCCCCAGCATTTT,TRBJ1-5,TRBD1,NA,TRBV11-3
CASSPLGGRGGTEAFF,TGTGCCAGCAGCCCGTTAGGGGGGAGGGGCGGCACTGAAGCTTTCTTT,TRBJ1-1,NA,NA,TRBV5-4
CASSFGQDGYTF,TGTGCCAGCAGCTTTGGACAGGATGGCTACACCTTC,TRBJ1-2,TRBD1,medium-sized,TRBV5-4
CASSATEVTEAFF,TGTGCCAGCAGCGCGACTGAAGTCACTGAAGCTTTCTTT,TRBJ1-1,NA,NA,TRBV11-2
CASSLEGEGLHSGNTIYF,TGTGCCAGCAGCTTAGAGGGGGAGGGGCTTCACTCTGGAAACACCATATATTTT,TRBJ1-3,NA,NA,TRBV11-2
CASSLQASTEAFF,TGTGCCAGCAGCCTCCAGGCGAGCACTGAAGCTTTCTTT,TRBJ1-1,NA,NA,TRBV14
CASSWRFTNTEAFF,TGTGCCAGCAGTTGGCGGTTTACGAACACTGAAGCTTTCTTT,TRBJ1-1,NA,NA,TRBV6-1
CASTLSRANQPQHF,TGTGCCAGTACCCTAAGCAGGGCAAATCAGCCCCAGCATTTT,TRBJ1-5,NA,NA,TRBV19
CASSDGFRGSGYTF,TGTGCCAGCAGTGACGGGTTCAGGGGCTCGGGCTACACCTTC,TRBJ1-2,NA,NA,TRBV6-1
CASSLTSGGADTQYF,TGTGCCAGCAGCTTAACTAGCGGGGGGGCAGATACGCAGTATTTT,TRBJ2-3,TRBD2,NA,TRBV5-4
CASSVEGQLNTEAFF,TGTGCCAGCAGTGTTGAAGGACAGCTGAACACTGAAGCTTTCTTT,TRBJ1-1,NA,NA,TRBV6-1
CASSEDRSYEQYF,TGCGCCAGCAGCGAGGACAGGTCCTACGAGCAGTACTTC,TRBJ2-7,TRBD1,few,TRBV5-1
CASSVARSGELFF,TGTGCCAGCAGCGTAGCTCGGTCCGGGGAGCTGTTTTTT,TRBJ2-2,NA,NA,TRBV9
CASSQDGGGGQPQHF,TGCGCCAGCAGCCAAGATGGGGGGGGCGGTCAGCCCCAGCATTTT,TRBJ1-5,NA,NA,TRBV4-3
CASSPDRNQPQHF,TGTGCCAGCAGCCCGGACAGAAATCAGCCCCAGCATTTT,TRBJ1-5,NA,NA,TRBV7-3
CASSLTSGGITGELFF,TGTGCCAGCAGCTTAACTAGCGGGGGTATCACCGGGGAGCTGTTTTTT,TRBJ2-2,TRBD2,NA,TRBV7-8
CASSPDTGATNEKLFF,TGTGCCAGCAGCCCGGATACGGGAGCAACTAATGAAAAACTGTTTTTT,TRBJ1-4,NA,NA,TRBV5-6
CASSFRIPSTEAFF,TGTGCCAGCAGCTTTAGAATTCCGTCCACTGAAGCTTTCTTT,TRBJ1-1,NA,NA,TRBV11-2
CASSITGTSGNTIYF,TGTGCCAGCAGTATAACAGGGACCTCTGGAAACACCATATATTTT,TRBJ1-3,NA,NA,TRBV2
CASSRNRGDNQPQHF,TGTGCCAGTAGTAGAAACAGGGGTGACAATCAGCCCCAGCATTTT,TRBJ1-5,TRBD1,NA,TRBV19
CASSLVGGGALVEQYF,TGTGCCAGCAGCTTAGTTGGTGGGGGGGCGTTGGTCGAGCAGTACTTC,TRBJ2-7,NA,NA,TRBV7-8
CASSPLGQGGEKLFF,TGTGCCAGCTCACCACTCGGGCAGGGCGGTGAAAAACTGTTTTTT,TRBJ1-4,NA,NA,TRBV18
CASSDPRTEETQYF,TGTGCCAGCAGTGACCCCCGGACAGAAGAGACCCAGTACTTC,TRBJ2-5,NA,NA,TRBV2
CASSLFVEQSEAFF,TGTGCCAGCAGCTTGTTTGTCGAACAGTCTGAAGCTTTCTTT,TRBJ1-1,NA,NA,TRBV11-1
CSAISGVEQFF,TGCAGTGCTATTTCGGGGGTTGAGCAGTTCTTC,TRBJ2-1,NA,NA,TRBV20-1
CASSSPSGTGLWYGYTF,TGTGCCAGCAGTTCACCCTCCGGGACAGGCTTGTGGTATGGCTACACCTTC,TRBJ1-2,TRBD1,NA,TRBV27
CASSPNARGNTGELFF,TGTGCCAGCAGCCCCAATGCAAGGGGAAACACCGGGGAGCTGTTTTTT,TRBJ2-2,NA,NA,TRBV7-2
CASRREGWSGELFF,TGTGCCAGCAGACGAGAGGGCTGGAGCGGGGAGCTGTTTTTT,TRBJ2-2,NA,NA,TRBV7-3
CASSPGTSGGPGEQFF,TGTGCCAGCAGCCCCGGGACTAGCGGGGGGCCGGGTGAGCAGTTCTTC,TRBJ2-1,TRBD2,NA,TRBV7-6
CASSPGGGQLYGYTF,TGTGCCAGCAGCCCGGGGGGCGGACAGCTCTATGGCTACACCTTC,TRBJ1-2,NA,NA,TRBV7-2
CASSSGTVLKYNEQFF,TGTGCCAGCAGCTCAGGGACAGTACTGAAATACAATGAGCAGTTCTTC,TRBJ2-1,TRBD1,NA,TRBV5-4